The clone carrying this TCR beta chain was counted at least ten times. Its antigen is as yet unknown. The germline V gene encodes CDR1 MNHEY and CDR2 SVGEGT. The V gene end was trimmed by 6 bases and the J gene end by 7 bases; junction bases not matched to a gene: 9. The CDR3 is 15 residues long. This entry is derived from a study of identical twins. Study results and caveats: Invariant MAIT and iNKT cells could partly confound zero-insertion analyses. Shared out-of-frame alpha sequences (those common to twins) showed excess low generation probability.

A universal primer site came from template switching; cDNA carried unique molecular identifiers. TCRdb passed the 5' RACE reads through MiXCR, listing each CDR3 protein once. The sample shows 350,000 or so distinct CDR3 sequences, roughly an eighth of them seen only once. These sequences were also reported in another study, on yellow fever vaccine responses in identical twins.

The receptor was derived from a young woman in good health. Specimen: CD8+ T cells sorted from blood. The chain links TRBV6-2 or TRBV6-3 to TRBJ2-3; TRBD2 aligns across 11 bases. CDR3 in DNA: TGTGCCAGCAGCCCGGGACTAGCGGATGTTCATACGCAGTATTTT. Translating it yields CASSPGLADVHTQYF.